The rows below give T cell receptor beta chains drawn from one sample of a study of blood T cell repertoires in COVID-19. Here immunoSEQ multiplex PCR was the method, and the copy in TCRdb shows in-frame clones only, minus some. The table includes 140,000 or so clones, roughly 88% detected once. Sequencing was carried out using peripheral blood. The receptors come from a woman between 50 and 59 years old with acute or convalescent COVID-19. Both conserved end residues are part of each CDR3. The order of the fields is V gene, CDR3 length, J gene, CDR3 protein.

TRBV5-4	14	TRBJ2-2	CASSLDSPTGELFF
TRBV3-1/TRBV3-2	16	TRBJ1-6	CASSRRGGRGQSPLHF
TRBV9	12	TRBJ2-7	CASSVNGGEQYF
TRBV11-2	12	TRBJ2-7	CASSLEPWAQYF
TRBV6-5	14	TRBJ1-2	CASSYRAQGLGYTF
TRBV30	15	TRBJ2-6	CAWSGTPSGANVLTF
TRBV5-1	16	TRBJ1-4	CASSPRQGATNEKLFF
TRBV3-1/TRBV3-2	14	TRBJ2-3	CASSQLLFSDTQYF
TRBV9	14	TRBJ1-6	CASTSGQANSPLHF
TRBV4-1	20	TRBJ2-5	CASSQDPRGVAGYNQETQYF
TRBV6-5	15	TRBJ1-1	CASSSTLVGLPEAFF
TRBV3-1/TRBV3-2	15	TRBJ2-3	CASSHGAGITDTQYF
TRBV7-9	15	TRBJ2-5	CASSSLPAQEETQYF
TRBV5-1	14	TRBJ1-1	CASSLVTGITEAFF
TRBV2	14	TRBJ1-2	CASSSSQVNYGYTF
TRBV10-3	15	TRBJ2-1	CATESSGGPYNEQFF
TRBV10-3	17	TRBJ2-2	CAISVGLAGANTGELFF
TRBV11-2	16	TRBJ2-5	CASSLNSDPYQETQYF
TRBV25-1	13	TRBJ2-3	CASRLALGDTQYF
TRBV27	20	TRBJ1-6	CASSPRTGRFLSSYNSPLHF
TRBV20-1	15	TRBJ2-5	CSASPGTSGEETQYF
TRBV6-5	16	TRBJ2-3	CASSYSGGTYTDTQYF
TRBV29-1	18	TRBJ2-1	CSVVGLAGDPIKVNEQFF
TRBV4-1	14	TRBJ1-2	CASSQVPVNYGYTF
TRBV30	16	TRBJ1-4	CAWRGSGTGGYEKLFF
TRBV6-5	16	TRBJ2-2	CASSYSMAANTGELFF
TRBV5-4	13	TRBJ2-5	CASSFIERETQYF
TRBV27	14	TRBJ1-3	CASSLSGAGNTIYF
TRBV9	19	TRBJ2-6	CASSVGSGGGSSGANVLTF
TRBV11-1	14	TRBJ1-6	CASSPSRTGTPLHF
TRBV10-3	15	TRBJ1-1	CAISESEQVGTEAFF
TRBV11-2	13	TRBJ2-7	CASSLMSGYEQYF
TRBV4-1	13	TRBJ1-5	CASSQDGNQPQHF
TRBV6-6	16	TRBJ1-2	CASSYGLPTGGDGYTF
TRBV2	13	TRBJ2-5	CASTGTSMETQYF
TRBV3-1/TRBV3-2	15	TRBJ2-1	CASSQEGRLRNEQFF
TRBV27	13	TRBJ1-5	CASRGGVSQPQHF
TRBV10-3	19	TRBJ2-7	CAISESTGTKMTNVGEQYF
TRBV5-6	14	TRBJ2-1	CASSLDRPEDEQFF
TRBV5-6	14	TRBJ2-2	CASSSGQYTGELFF
TRBV5-6	16	TRBJ2-7	CASSYDSGSPGYEQYF
TRBV10-1	15	TRBJ2-7	CASSDPGQGGYEQYF
TRBV9	13	TRBJ2-7	CAYVQTPAYEQYF
TRBV2	12	TRBJ1-3	CASSDLGNTIYF
TRBV9	15	TRBJ2-3	CASSTGTSGTDTQYF
TRBV10-3	14	TRBJ1-1	CAISGQGTDTEAFF
TRBV6-1	15	TRBJ1-3	CASSEAQGVKNTIYF
TRBV10-3	16	TRBJ1-4	CATWGGTYATNEKLFF
TRBV28	12	TRBJ2-7	CAINDRGYEQYF
TRBV9	12	TRBJ1-2	CASSPGLYGYTF
TRBV7-9	12	TRBJ1-1	CASRRSGAEAFF
TRBV5-6	14	TRBJ1-1	CASSGQGVGTEAFF
TRBV12-3/TRBV12-4	12	TRBJ1-2	CASRPGTRDYTF
TRBV3-1/TRBV3-2	15	TRBJ1-6	CASSYGQGSNSPLHF
TRBV11-2	15	TRBJ2-3	CASSEGRGVTDTQYF
TRBV6-5	14	TRBJ1-1	CASSYKASGTEAFF